The 8 T cell receptor beta chains in this list originate from one sample, sequenced in a study of Tregs in tolerant kidney transplant recipients. Mixed chimerism was transient after nonmyeloablative marrow transplants from related graft donors. The data were produced by immunoSEQ multiplex PCR, yet TCRdb's version contains in-frame clones alone and is incomplete. The data contain approximately 60,000 clones, 70% to 90% of them seen just once; the ten biggest clones take up 3.5% to 4.5%. This specimen consisted of CD4+ T cells from blood (PBMCs), obtained 6 months after the transplant. These receptors all stem from a human patient who received a combined kidney and bone marrow transplant. The graft donor may have given rise to some T cells.

The rearrangement uses TRBV12-2 and TRBJ2-7; TRBD2, the table's D call, lacks a check against the DNA. TRBV12-2 constitutes a pseudogene. The CDR3 totals 16 residues. CDR3 sequence reads: CASRLALAGEVDEQYF. Here the CDR3 DNA reads TGTGCAAGTCGCTTAGCTCTAGCGGGAGAGGTCGACGAGCAGTACTTC.

The V gene is TRBV29-1, the J gene TRBJ2-7; possible D gene TRBD2, 6 bases. The germline V gene has CDR1 SQVTM and CDR2 ANQGSEA. Trimming left V 3 bases short and J 1 base short, with 7 bases between. The CDR3 spans 12 residues. CDR3 nucleotide sequence: TGCAGCGTTGAGCGGGGTTCCTACGAGCAGTACTTC. Translated: CSVERGSYEQYF.

J is TRBJ2-5 and V is TRBV7-2; 11 bases are shared with TRBD2. Losses at the gene ends were 8 bases for V and 5 bases for J; bases not matched to a gene: 7. Germline V lookup: CDR1 SGHTA, CDR2 FQGNSA. This CDR3 has 14 amino acids. The CDR3 nucleotides read TGTGCCAGCTCCCTAGCGGGGGGCTGGGAGACCCAGTACTTC. This codes for CASSLAGGWETQYF.

The J gene is TRBJ1-2, the V gene TRBV4-3, with a possible D match to TRBD1 (5 bases). Germline V CDR1 and CDR2: LGHNA, YSLEER. V was cut by 1 base and J by 4 bases, with 19 bases left in between. The CDR3 runs to 17 residues. Here the CDR3 reads CASSQGTREGRSYGYTF. The CDR3 DNA reads TGCGCCAGCAGCCAAGGTACCCGGGAGGGGCGAAGCTATGGCTACACCTTC.

This chain uses TRBV7-9 with TRBJ1-2, with D possibly being TRBD1 (5 bases). V was pared by 5 bases and J by 3 bases, with 10 bases between. CDR1 SEHNR and CDR2 FQNEAQ come from the germline V gene (reference sequence). The CDR3 covers 13 residues. CDR3 residues: CASSRLRDYGYTF. The CDR3 DNA sequence: TGTGCCAGCAGCCGCCTCAGGGACTATGGCTACACCTTC.

V usage is TRBV19 and J usage is TRBJ2-7; 7 positions match TRBD1. CDR3 length: 14 residues. Germline CDR1 and CDR2: LNHDA and SQIVND (reference sequence). J was trimmed by 2 bases and V by 6 bases; bases with no gene match: 7. The CDR3 DNA reads TGTGCCAGTAGGGGGGACAGAACAGCCTACGAGCAGTACTTC. Protein: CASRGDRTAYEQYF.

This clone was picked up one time. The chain joins TRBV9 to TRBJ2-5, with 7 bases that match TRBD2. The CDR3 length is 14 residues. The J segment lost 5 bases and the V segment lost 0 bases, leaving 4 bases of the junction unmatched. Germline assignment: CDR1 SGDLS and CDR2 YYNGEE. Written as DNA, the CDR3 is TGTGCCAGCAGCGTAGTTGGGAGGGGCGAGACCCAGTACTTC. It encodes CASSVVGRGETQYF.

The V gene is TRBV15, the J gene TRBJ1-2; 9 nucleotides align to TRBD1. Germline CDR1 and CDR2: LNHNV and YYDKDF (reference sequence). The CDR3 contains 17 residues. V was pared by 0 bases and J by 4 bases, with 9 bases of the junction left unmatched. The CDR3 here is CATSRDIGTGILYGYTF. As DNA, the CDR3 is TGTGCCACCAGCAGAGATATCGGGACAGGGATCCTCTATGGCTACACCTTC.